The rows below give T cell receptor beta chains drawn from one sample of a study of vaccination effects on CD4 cells after COVID-19. Profiled with immunoSEQ multiplex PCR; TCRdb holds only in-frame clones, not every one. Here the sample spans 45,000 to 60,000 clones, about 80% being singletons. These receptors lack a known antigen. Sequences were derived from CD4+ T cells from PBMCs cultured without peptide, sampled before COVID-19 vaccination. The receptors stem from a human donor who received a COVID-19 vaccine. CDR3s include the opening cysteine and the closing phenylalanine or tryptophan. A D gene is named only where the DNA matches it firmly. For some rows the clone size is stated as once, few or many, or as a class when expanded; others skip it.

>TRBJ1-6|TRBV9|.|.
CASSPTRNSPLHF
TGTGCCAGCAGCCCCACCCGTAATTCACCCCTCCACTTT
>TRBJ2-1|TRBV14|.|TRBD2
CASSQVWGEGPFYNEQFF
TGTGCCAGCAGCCAAGTTTGGGGGGAGGGCCCGTTCTACAATGAGCAGTTCTTC
>TRBJ2-5|TRBV5-1|.|.
CASSLGSGEETQYF
TGCGCCAGCAGCTTGGGGTCAGGGGAAGAGACCCAGTACTTC
>TRBJ2-3|TRBV6-5|once|TRBD2
CASTLSGGADTQYF
TGTGCCAGCACCCTAAGCGGGGGGGCAGATACGCAGTATTTT
>TRBJ1-2|TRBV5-1|few|.
CASSLEPLANYGYTF
TGCGCCAGCAGCTTAGAACCTCTCGCTAACTATGGCTACACCTTC
>TRBJ2-5|TRBV6-2/TRBV6-3|.|.
CASSYVGGTQYF
TGTGCCAGCAGTTATGTAGGGGGGACCCAGTACTTC
>TRBJ1-6|TRBV28|.|TRBD1
CASSQWQGAGSPLHF
TGTGCCAGCAGCCAATGGCAGGGGGCCGGATCACCCCTCCACTTT
>TRBJ1-2|TRBV6-5|few|.
CASSQGSGVWNGYTF
TGTGCCAGCAGCCAGGGCAGCGGGGTATGGAATGGCTACACCTTC
>TRBJ2-3|TRBV7-8|.|.
CASSLRVTVTDTQYF
TGTGCCAGCAGCTTACGTGTGACAGTGACAGATACGCAGTATTTT
>TRBJ1-4|TRBV19|.|.
CASSPQDGELKLFF
TGTGCCAGTAGTCCCCAGGACGGTGAATTGAAACTGTTTTTT
>TRBJ1-5|TRBV30|.|.
CAWSLGGYSNQPQHF
TGTGCCTGGAGTCTGGGGGGTTATAGCAATCAGCCCCAGCATTTT
>TRBJ1-1|TRBV7-3|.|.
CASSRGPNTEAFF
TGTGCCAGCAGCCGCGGCCCGAACACTGAAGCTTTCTTT
>TRBJ2-3|TRBV19|.|.
CASSIGLATTDTQYF
TGTGCCAGTAGTATAGGGCTAGCGACTACAGATACGCAGTATTTT
>TRBJ1-6|TRBV7-2|.|.
CASSLVLGNSPLHF
TGTGCCAGCAGCTTAGTGTTAGGCAATTCACCCCTCCACTTT
>TRBJ2-5|TRBV18|.|TRBD2
CASSPPGGETQYF
TGTGCCAGCTCACCCCCGGGGGGAGAGACCCAGTACTTC
>TRBJ1-6|TRBV3-1/TRBV3-2|.|.
CASSPSGSYNSPLHF
TGTGCCAGCAGCCCGTCAGGGAGTTATAATTCACCCCTCCACTTT
>TRBJ1-2|TRBV15|.|.
CATSRERGNYGYTF
TGTGCCACCAGCAGAGAACGGGGTAACTATGGCTACACCTTC
>TRBJ1-2|TRBV7-2|.|.
CASSLSSTHINYGYTF
TGTGCCAGCAGCTTATCCTCTACTCACATAAACTATGGCTACACCTTC
>TRBJ2-3|TRBV7-3|once|TRBD1
CASSLDPTGGVTDTQYF
TGTGCCAGCAGCTTAGACCCGACAGGGGGGGTGACAGATACGCAGTATTTT
>TRBJ1-3|TRBV6-5|.|TRBD1
CASNGQGAHTIYF
TGTGCCAGCAACGGACAGGGGGCCCACACCATATATTTT
>TRBJ1-1|TRBV7-9|.|TRBD1
CASSRTGGDTEAFF
TGTGCCAGCAGCCGGACAGGGGGCGACACTGAAGCTTTCTTT
>TRBJ1-2|TRBV11-1|.|.
CASSVDSNYGYTF
TGTGCCAGCAGCGTGGACAGTAACTATGGCTACACCTTC
>TRBJ1-2|TRBV7-9|.|.
CASSLRGGTNYGYTF
TGTGCCAGCAGCTTACGGGGAGGAACTAACTATGGCTACACCTTC
>TRBJ2-5|TRBV18|.|.
CASSPAQVGTQYF
TGTGCCAGCTCACCGGCGCAGGTCGGGACCCAGTACTTC